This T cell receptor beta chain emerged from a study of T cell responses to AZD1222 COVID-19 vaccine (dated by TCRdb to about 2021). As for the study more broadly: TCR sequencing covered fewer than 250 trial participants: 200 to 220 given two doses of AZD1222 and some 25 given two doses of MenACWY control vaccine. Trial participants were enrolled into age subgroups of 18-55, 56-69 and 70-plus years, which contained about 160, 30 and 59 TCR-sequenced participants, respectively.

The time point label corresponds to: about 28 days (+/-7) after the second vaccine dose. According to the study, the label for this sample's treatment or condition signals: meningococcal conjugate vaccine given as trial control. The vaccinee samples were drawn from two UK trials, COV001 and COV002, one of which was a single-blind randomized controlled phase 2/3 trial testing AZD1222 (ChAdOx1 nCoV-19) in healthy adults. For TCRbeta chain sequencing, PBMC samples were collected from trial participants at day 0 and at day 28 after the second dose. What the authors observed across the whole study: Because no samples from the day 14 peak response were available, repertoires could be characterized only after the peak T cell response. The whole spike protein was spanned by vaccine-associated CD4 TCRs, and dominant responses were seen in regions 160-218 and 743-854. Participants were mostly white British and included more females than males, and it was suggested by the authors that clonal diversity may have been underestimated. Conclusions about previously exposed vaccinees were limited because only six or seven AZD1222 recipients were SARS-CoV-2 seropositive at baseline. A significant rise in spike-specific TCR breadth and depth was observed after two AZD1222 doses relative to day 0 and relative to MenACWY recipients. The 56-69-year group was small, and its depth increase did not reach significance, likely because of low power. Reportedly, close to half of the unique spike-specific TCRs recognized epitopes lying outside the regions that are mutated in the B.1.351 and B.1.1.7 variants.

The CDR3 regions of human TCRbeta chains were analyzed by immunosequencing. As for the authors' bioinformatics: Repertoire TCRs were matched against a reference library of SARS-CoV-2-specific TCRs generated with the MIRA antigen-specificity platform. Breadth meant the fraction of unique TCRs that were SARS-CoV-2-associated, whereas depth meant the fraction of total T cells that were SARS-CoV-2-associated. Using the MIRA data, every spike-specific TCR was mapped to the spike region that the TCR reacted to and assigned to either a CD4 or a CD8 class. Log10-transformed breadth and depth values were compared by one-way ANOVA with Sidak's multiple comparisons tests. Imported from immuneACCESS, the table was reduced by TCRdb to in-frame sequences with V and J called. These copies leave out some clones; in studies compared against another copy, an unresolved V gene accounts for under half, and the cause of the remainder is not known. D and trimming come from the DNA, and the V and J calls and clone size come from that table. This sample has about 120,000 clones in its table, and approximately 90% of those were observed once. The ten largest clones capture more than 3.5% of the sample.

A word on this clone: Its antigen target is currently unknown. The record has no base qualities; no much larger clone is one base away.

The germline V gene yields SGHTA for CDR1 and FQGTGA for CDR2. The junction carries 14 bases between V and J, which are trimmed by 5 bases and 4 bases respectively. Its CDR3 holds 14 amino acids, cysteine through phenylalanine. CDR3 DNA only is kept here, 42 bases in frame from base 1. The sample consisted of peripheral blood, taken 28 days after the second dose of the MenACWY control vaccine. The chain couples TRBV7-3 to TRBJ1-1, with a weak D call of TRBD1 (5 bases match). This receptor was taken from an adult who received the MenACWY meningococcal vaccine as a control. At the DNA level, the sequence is TGTGCCAGCAGCCAAGGACAAAGGGGCACTGAAGCTTTCTTT. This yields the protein CASSQGQRGTEAFF.